This record concerns one T cell receptor beta chain sequence. This entry is derived from a study of beta chain features in type 1 diabetes. TCRB transcripts that were expressed got sequenced, as all of the isolated RNA had been reverse transcribed. Using immunoSEQ multiplex PCR, the repertoire was profiled, and TCRdb retains in-frame clones only, with some absent. This sample has over 700,000 clones, with roughly a sixth found just once. Sequenced material: naive CD4+ T cells from blood. The origin of this receptor is a woman aged 18 to 35 in good health.

CDR3 nucleotide sequence: TGTGCCAGCAACAAACTAGCGCCCTACGAGCAGTACTTC. This translates into CASNKLAPYEQYF. This chain uses TRBV2 with TRBJ2-7; 7 positions agree with TRBD2. Looked up from germline, CDR1 is SNHLY and CDR2 is FYNNEI. This CDR3 has 13 residues. Trimming removed 7 bases from V and 2 bases from J; junction bases left unmatched: 5.